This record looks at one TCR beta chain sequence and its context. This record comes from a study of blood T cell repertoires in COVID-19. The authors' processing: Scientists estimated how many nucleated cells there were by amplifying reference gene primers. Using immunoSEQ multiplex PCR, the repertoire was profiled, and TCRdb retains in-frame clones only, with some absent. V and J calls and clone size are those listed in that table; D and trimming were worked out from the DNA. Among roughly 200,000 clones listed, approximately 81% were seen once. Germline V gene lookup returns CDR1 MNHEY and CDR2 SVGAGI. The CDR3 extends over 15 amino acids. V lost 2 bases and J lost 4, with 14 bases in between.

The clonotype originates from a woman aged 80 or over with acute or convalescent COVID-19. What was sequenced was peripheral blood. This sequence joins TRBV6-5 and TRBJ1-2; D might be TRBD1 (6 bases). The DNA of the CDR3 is TGTGCCAGCAGTTACATCCGGGGGGCGGCCTATGGCTACACCTTC. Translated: CASSYIRGAAYGYTF.